This T cell receptor (beta chain) was identified in a study of cytomegalovirus exposure and HLA in healthy donors. General study findings and limits: The study labeled about 160 TCR beta chains cytomegalovirus-associated. First-cohort TCR clusters tended to co-occur in the approximately 120 validation repertoires, a later analysis found.

The repertoire was sequenced with immunoSEQ multiplex PCR; TCRdb's copy has only in-frame clones and lacks some. The sample carries tens of thousands of clones, 85% recorded once. The CDR3 covers 12 residues. V was trimmed by 3 bases and J by 10 bases, leaving 10 bases between them. Germline values: CDR1 SGHTA, CDR2 FQGTGA. To note about this clone: What it recognizes is unknown.

V usage is TRBV7-3 and J usage is TRBJ2-1; TRBD2 might be the D (5 bases). Sequenced sample: PBMCs. This TCR came from a man under 40 in good health and CMV-seronegative. The CDR3 spells CASSFAGREQFF. The CDR3 nucleotides read TGTGCCAGCAGCTTTGCGGGTAGGGAGCAGTTCTTC.